Shown below are 32 T cell receptor beta chains from a single sample sequenced in a study of identical twins. TCRdb re-called the 5' RACE reads through MiXCR, storing one row per CDR3 protein. The table lists approximately 600,000 distinct CDR3 sequences, 7% to 7.5% of them singletons. The same sample was also studied in work on yellow fever vaccine responses in identical twins.

Sequencing input: PBMCs. The receptors stem from a young woman in good health.

This chain connects TRBV12-3 or TRBV12-4 to TRBJ2-5; TRBD1 matches at 11 bases. Trimming at V came to 3 bases and at J to 0 bases, leaving 6 bases not matched to a gene. The CDR3 is 17 amino acids. DNA for the CDR3: TGTGCCAGCAGTTTGGGCCGGGACAGGGGGAACCAAGAGACCCAGTACTTC. Amino acid sequence: CASSLGRDRGNQETQYF.

This clonotype appeared a few times. CDR3 DNA: TGTGCCAGCAGCCACCCCCCCGGTAGAAGCGGGAGCGGCTATGAGCAGTTCTTC. Protein product: CASSHPPGRSGSGYEQFF. The chain joins TRBV3-1 to TRBJ2-1; 8 bases agree with TRBD2. Germline V lookup: CDR1 LGHDT, CDR2 YNNKEL (reference sequence). V lost 3 bases and J lost 8; bases outside the gene matches: 18. The CDR3 length is 18 residues.

This clonotype was detected only a few times. This sequence joins TRBV12-3 or TRBV12-4 and TRBJ1-2, with D unresolved. The CDR3 is 13 residues long. Trimming removed 3 bases at V and 8 bases at J, with 13 bases between. The chain's CDR3 is CASSFGLASGYTF. CDR3 sequence (DNA): TGTGCCAGCAGTTTTGGCTTGGCGAGCGGCTACACCTTC.

This clonotype was detected a few times. In DNA, the CDR3 is TGTGCCAGCAGCTCCATGGACAGGGGCCCTGGGGCCAACGTCCTGACTTTC. As protein: CASSSMDRGPGANVLTF. This chain links TRBV7-9 with TRBJ2-6, with TRBD1 matching over 9 bases. The CDR3 runs 17 residues. The germline CDR1 and CDR2 sequences are SEHNR and FQNEAQ (reference sequence). V was pared by 4 bases and J by 2 bases, with 6 bases of the junction left unmatched.

This clonotype has at least ten counts. The J gene is TRBJ1-1, the V gene TRBV29-1, with D unclear. V lost 5 bases and J 0 bases, leaving 10 bases between the germline ends. Germline-derived CDR1 and CDR2 are SQVTM and ANQGSEA. The CDR3 sequence is 13 residues long. Here the CDR3 reads CSVRPDLNTEAFF. As DNA, the CDR3 is TGCAGCGTTCGACCCGATCTGAACACTGAAGCTTTCTTT.

This clonotype came up a few times. The genes are TRBV15 and TRBJ2-3, with D tentatively TRBD2 (5 bases). The CDR3 covers 14 residues. The germline V and J ends were trimmed by 0 bases and 6 bases, with 10 bases remaining between them. Per germline, CDR1 LNHNV and CDR2 YYDKDF (reference sequence). The CDR3 loop is CATSRDPGKDTQYF. DNA for the CDR3: TGTGCCACCAGCAGAGATCCGGGGAAGGATACGCAGTATTTT.

The chain is built from TRBV4-1 and TRBJ1-1, with D hard to call. CDR3 size: 14 residues. V was shortened by 3 bases and J by 4 bases, with 12 bases between the two germline ends. The V gene's germline CDR1 is MGHRA and CDR2 YSYEKL. CDR3 in amino acids: CASSHGHKGTEAFF. CDR3 in DNA: TGCGCCAGCAGCCATGGCCACAAGGGCACTGAAGCTTTCTTT.

The chain employs TRBV20-1 and TRBJ2-1, with no clear D. This CDR3 contains 12 residues. Germline V lookup: CDR1 DFQATT, CDR2 SNEGSKA (reference sequence). V gave up 0 bases and J gave up 7 bases, with 7 bases separating them. In DNA, the CDR3 is TGCAGTGCTAGAGAATCTTGGAATGAGCAGTTCTTC. Its protein product is CSARESWNEQFF.

The chain has TRBV15 and TRBJ2-1; 8 bases match TRBD2. Germline CDR1 is LNHNV and CDR2 is YYDKDF (reference sequence). Trimming cost V 1 base and J 8 bases; bases outside gene matches: 7. This CDR3 is 15 amino acids long. As DNA, the CDR3 is TGTGCCACCAGCAGAGCGCGGGAGGTCATCCATGAGCAGTTCTTC. Amino acids: CATSRAREVIHEQFF.

This clonotype was detected only a few times. CDR3 region: CASSQDLGPGNTEAFF. The CDR3 DNA follows: TGTGCCAGCAGCCAAGATTTAGGGCCCGGGAACACTGAAGCTTTCTTT. This chain uses TRBV3-1 with TRBJ1-1, with D unclear. Germline values: CDR1 LGHDT, CDR2 YNNKEL (reference sequence). The CDR3 covers 16 residues. The V end lost 0 bases, the J end lost 1 base, and 12 bases lay between the germline ends.

Note on this clonotype: This could be a read error, since a much larger clone is one nucleotide away. The chain joins TRBV2 to TRBJ1-4; D not certain. In germline, CDR1 is SNHLY, CDR2 FYNNEI. The CDR3 loop spans 14 amino acids. The germline V and J ends were trimmed by 7 bases and 8 bases, with 17 bases remaining between them. The CDR3 nucleotides are TGTGCCAGCAACCCTCCGGCGGGCTGCGAAAAACTGTTTTTT. This gives the protein CASNPPAGCEKLFF.

This clonotype was observed a few times. Sequence at one end of the junction differs from germline and may be a read error. This chain connects TRBV20-1 to TRBJ1-6; possible D gene TRBD1, 6 bases. CDR3 length: 13 amino acids. In germline, CDR1 is DFQATT, CDR2 SNEGSKA (reference sequence). The CDR3 protein is CSARVGGASPLHF. The CDR3 coding sequence is TGCAGTGCCAGAGTAGGGGGTGCCTCACCCCTCCACTTT.

This clonotype was seen many times. The J gene is TRBJ1-4, the V gene TRBV6-5, with 9 bases identical to TRBD1. V shed 2 bases, J shed 10 bases, and the junction held 8 bases outside the gene matches. Germline assignment: CDR1 MNHEY and CDR2 SVGAGI. The length of the CDR3 is 15 residues. The CDR3: CASSYAGQGGAKLFF. The CDR3 nucleotides are TGTGCCAGCAGTTACGCGGGACAGGGTGGCGCAAAACTGTTTTTT.

This clonotype has a handful of counts. The chain couples TRBV10-3 to TRBJ2-1, with unresolved D. The germline V gene has CDR1 ENHRY and CDR2 SYGVKD. The CDR3 consists of 15 residues. V lost 5 bases, J lost 0 bases, and 11 bases lay in between. The CDR3: CAISSSVGSYNEQFF. CDR3 DNA sequence: TGTGCCATCAGTTCTAGTGTTGGCTCCTACAATGAGCAGTTCTTC.

This clonotype was detected a few times. The V gene is TRBV7-9, the J gene TRBJ2-1; 8 nucleotides agree with TRBD1. Trimming removed 3 bases from V and 8 bases from J; junction bases left unmatched: 3. Germline-derived CDR1 and CDR2 are SEHNR and FQNEAQ (reference sequence). The CDR3 runs to 13 residues. In nucleotides, the CDR3 is TGTGCCAGCAGCTTTGGACAGGGACATGAGCAGTTCTTC. Translated: CASSFGQGHEQFF.

This clonotype has ten or more counts. The V gene is TRBV12-3 or TRBV12-4, the J gene TRBJ2-2; D is possibly TRBD2 (5 bases). The CDR3 is 15 residues long. The germline V and J ends were trimmed by 3 bases and 4 bases, with 12 bases remaining between them. The CDR3 is CASSFGELGTGELFF. CDR3 in DNA: TGTGCCAGCAGTTTTGGGGAGTTGGGCACCGGGGAGCTGTTTTTT.

At least ten counts were recorded for this clonotype. The gene calls are TRBV12-3 or TRBV12-4 and TRBJ2-3; TRBD2 matches 8 bases. The CDR3 is made up of 13 amino acids. V gave up 6 bases and J gave up 7 bases; unmatched junction bases: 6. The CDR3 spells CASRLAGGNTQYF. CDR3 in DNA: TGTGCCAGCAGGCTAGCGGGCGGAAATACGCAGTATTTT.

A note on this clonotype: The junction differs from germline at one of its ends, possibly a read error. The rearrangement uses TRBV15 and TRBJ2-1; no definite D call. There are 14 residues in the CDR3. The germline V gene encodes CDR1 LNHNV and CDR2 YYDKDF (reference sequence). CDR3 DNA: TGTGCCACCACCAGAGACACCACCTACAATGAGCAGTTCTTC. Its translation: CATTRDTTYNEQFF.

The genes are TRBV7-2 and TRBJ2-1; a weak D match, TRBD2 (6 bases). Germline CDR1 reads SGHTA; CDR2 reads FQGNSA. Trimming cost V 5 bases and J 10 bases, with 18 bases left between them. This CDR3 is built from 14 residues. The CDR3, as DNA: TGTGCCAGCAGCAAATGGACTACCCCGCGAGAGCAGTTCTTC. Its translation is CASSKWTTPREQFF.

J is TRBJ2-3 and V is TRBV6-5; 9 nucleotides align to TRBD2. J lost 3 bases, V lost 2 bases, and 0 bases had no gene match. The CDR3 consists of 14 residues. Germline loops: CDR1 MNHEY, CDR2 SVGAGI. CDR3 residues: CASSYTSGTDTQYF. DNA of the CDR3: TGTGCCAGCAGTTACACTAGCGGGACAGATACGCAGTATTTT.

This clonotype showed up many times. This sequence joins TRBV7-9 and TRBJ2-1; 9 bases match TRBD2. Germline assignment: CDR1 SEHNR and CDR2 FQNEAQ (reference sequence). The CDR3 totals 17 residues. With V trimmed by 5 bases and J by 0 bases, 8 bases remained unmatched. The CDR3 spells CASSRSGSTSSYNEQFF. CDR3 in DNA: TGTGCCAGCAGCCGTAGCGGGAGTACCAGCTCCTACAATGAGCAGTTCTTC.

This clonotype came up a few times. CDR3 sequence reads: CASSVTSGAADTQYF. The DNA for the CDR3 is TGTGCCAGCAGCGTGACTAGCGGGGCAGCAGATACGCAGTATTTT. This chain links TRBV4-2 with TRBJ2-3; 11 nucleotides agree with TRBD2. The CDR3 totals 15 residues. Germline V CDR1 and CDR2: LGHNA, YNFKEQ. Unmatched junction bases numbered 5, after V lost 5 bases and J lost 4 bases.

This clonotype was counted ten times or more. The chain employs TRBV24-1 and TRBJ2-1; TRBD1 is a possible D gene (5 bases). CDR1 KGHDR and CDR2 SFDVKD come from the germline V gene. This CDR3 is built from 13 residues. The V end was cut by 4 bases, the J end by 7 bases, with 10 bases between. The CDR3 sequence is CATSERQYNEQFF. In DNA, the CDR3 is TGTGCCACCAGTGAAAGACAGTATAATGAGCAGTTCTTC.

This clonotype was seen a few times. The chain combines TRBV6-5 with TRBJ1-1; unclear D gene. V gave up 0 bases and J gave up 0 bases, with 8 bases separating them. This CDR3 has 15 amino acids. Germline V gene sequence: CDR1 MNHEY, CDR2 SVGAGI. The CDR3 bases are TGTGCCAGCAGTTACTCGGAGATGATGAACACTGAAGCTTTCTTT. It codes for CASSYSEMMNTEAFF.

This clonotype appeared many times. V is TRBV12-3 or TRBV12-4 and J is TRBJ2-2; TRBD1 agrees at 8 bases. This CDR3 has 14 amino acids. J was trimmed by 7 bases and V by 3 bases; bases with no gene match: 4. The CDR3: CASSFRGRNGELFF. CDR3 coding DNA: TGTGCCAGCAGTTTCAGGGGGCGGAACGGGGAGCTGTTTTTT.

This clonotype has only one observation. It may be a read error: a sequence one base away is much more abundant. This chain joins TRBV29-1 and TRBJ2-1; 9 positions agree with TRBD1. The germline V gene encodes CDR1 SQVTM and CDR2 ANQGSEA. The CDR3 runs to 17 residues. V was pared by 8 bases and J by 10 bases, with 24 bases of the junction left unmatched. Here the CDR3 DNA reads TGCAGCAGCGAACAGGGGGCCCCAAGTAGGGTCTTCAAAGAGCAGTTCTTC. Encoded protein: CSSEQGAPSRVFKEQFF.

The table lists this clonotype with a few counts. The chain uses TRBV15 and TRBJ2-2; 9 bases match TRBD1. V trimming: 4 bases; J trimming: 4 bases; junction bases outside the gene matches: 4. The CDR3 length is 15 residues. The germline V gene has CDR1 LNHNV and CDR2 YYDKDF (reference sequence). The CDR3 protein is CATSTPQGATGELFF. In nucleotides, the CDR3 is TGTGCCACCAGCACGCCACAGGGGGCCACCGGGGAGCTGTTTTTT.

This clonotype was seen a few times. This chain links TRBV3-1 with TRBJ2-7; no definite D call. The CDR3 totals 14 residues. Germline V gene lookup returns CDR1 LGHDT and CDR2 YNNKEL (reference sequence). The V gene lost 3 bases and the J gene lost 4 bases, with 13 bases spanning the gap. The CDR3 loop reads CASSQDPGGYEQYF. CDR3 DNA sequence: TGTGCCAGCAGCCAGGATCCAGGCGGTTACGAGCAGTACTTC.

The sample holds many counts of this clonotype. This chain uses TRBV25-1 with TRBJ2-5, with D perhaps TRBD1 (6 bases). Germline V gene data show CDR1 as MGHDK and CDR2 as SYGVNS. V lost 4 bases and J 0 bases, leaving 15 bases between the germline ends. The CDR3 runs to 16 residues. This CDR3 is CASSVGQGSYQETQYF. The DNA for the CDR3 is TGTGCCAGCAGTGTAGGGCAGGGGAGTTACCAAGAGACCCAGTACTTC.

The V and J genes are TRBV7-9 and TRBJ1-1; TRBD1 might be the D (6 bases). There are 14 residues in the CDR3. CDR1 is SEHNR and CDR2 is FQNEAQ in the germline V gene (reference sequence). The V and J ends lost 5 bases and 7 bases respectively, with 17 bases between them. This CDR3 reads CASSVSPGVGEAFF. DNA of the CDR3: TGTGCCAGCAGCGTTTCGCCAGGGGTGGGTGAAGCTTTCTTT.

This clonotype was counted a few times. V gene TRBV6-1 combines with J gene TRBJ1-2; 7 positions match TRBD1. Germline-derived CDR1 and CDR2 are MNHNS and SASEGT. CDR3 length: 14 amino acids. J lost 5 bases, V lost 5 bases, and 8 bases had no gene match. CDR3: CASSPQTGPYGYTF. DNA for the CDR3: TGTGCCAGCAGTCCCCAGACAGGGCCTTATGGCTACACCTTC.

This clonotype was seen repeatedly, ten times or more. The chain uses TRBV20-1 and TRBJ1-6; possibly TRBD1 for D (6 bases). V gave up 5 bases and J gave up 5 bases, with 10 bases separating them. The CDR3 runs 13 residues. Germline V gene data show CDR1 as DFQATT and CDR2 as SNEGSKA (reference sequence). Here the CDR3 reads CSAGDTNNSPLHF. The CDR3 DNA reads TGCAGTGCTGGGGACACAAATAATTCACCCCTCCACTTT.